This T cell receptor beta chain was identified during a study of shared clonotypes between healthy human individuals. Assay used: immunoSEQ multiplex PCR; TCRdb lists only in-frame clones, some missing. The repertoire holds 2 million to 2.5 million clones, with about 94% as singletons. This clone has a single count. As yet, its antigen is unknown. The CDR3 spans 16 residues. Germline V gives CDR1 LNHNV, CDR2 YYDKDF (reference sequence). V was trimmed by 1 base and J by 0 bases, leaving 10 bases between them. Overall study findings and caveats: Represented diversity, genetic and exposure-history alike, was limited by few donors. The authors sampled blood alone, and tissue repertoires likely differ.

The material sequenced was naive CD4+ T cells sorted from blood. Subset noted: CD45RA+ positively selected. The chain carries TRBV15 and TRBJ2-4; D is uncertain. The receptor was derived from a man in his late teens or twenties in good health. The CDR3 DNA sequence: TGTGCCACCAGCAGAGGGACGATCGGAGCCAAAAACATTCAGTACTTC. It yields the protein CATSRGTIGAKNIQYF.